What follows are 11 T cell receptor beta chains derived from one specimen sequenced in a study of cytomegalovirus exposure and HLA in healthy donors. Both 60 Vbeta primers and 13 Jbeta primers went into the PCR. The table came from immunoSEQ multiplex PCR; TCRdb's copy has only in-frame clones and leaves some out. The sample carries 110,000 to 150,000 clones, over 60% recorded once. The sequenced material came from PBMCs. The receptors stem from a woman between 40 and 50 years old in good health and CMV-seronegative.

The J gene is TRBJ2-1, the V gene TRBV27; maybe TRBD1 (6 bases). Germline V gene data show CDR1 as MNHEY and CDR2 as SMNVEV (reference sequence). V shed 7 bases and J shed 2 bases, with 9 bases lying between them. This CDR3 comprises 13 residues. CDR3 nucleotide sequence: TGTGCCAGCACCCAGGGGCCCTACAATGAGCAGTTCTTC. Its translation is CASTQGPYNEQFF.

The chain links TRBV19 to TRBJ2-2, with TRBD1 identical over 7 bases. This CDR3 is built from 16 residues. V dropped 8 bases and J dropped 6; count of bases not matched to a gene: 15. Per the germline V gene, CDR1 is LNHDA and CDR2 is SQIVND (reference sequence). The CDR3 coding sequence is TGTGCCAGTTCCCCCTCGCGGACAGGCGGCGCCGGGGAGCTGTTTTTT. The encoded protein is CASSPSRTGGAGELFF.

This chain joins TRBV5-1 and TRBJ2-3; TRBD2 agrees at 10 bases. The CDR3 spans 16 residues. CDR1 and CDR2 from the germline V gene are SGHRS and YFSETQ. V lost 7 bases and J lost 4; bases outside the gene matches: 12. This CDR3 reads CASGPGLAGVADTQYF. CDR3 coding DNA: TGCGCCAGCGGCCCCGGGCTAGCGGGAGTGGCAGATACGCAGTATTTT.

The rearrangement uses TRBV11-2 and TRBJ1-4, with D tentatively TRBD1 (6 bases). The germline gives CDR1 SGHAT, CDR2 FQNNGV. V shed 2 bases and J shed 0 bases, with 13 bases lying between them. The CDR3 runs 17 residues. CDR3 bases: TGTGCCAGCAGCTTAAGGGGGTCCCCAGCAACTAATGAAAAACTGTTTTTT. Its translation: CASSLRGSPATNEKLFF.

The chain combines TRBV7-9 with TRBJ2-2; tentative D call: TRBD1 (5 bases). This CDR3 comprises 16 residues. Germline CDR1 and CDR2: SEHNR and FQNEAQ (reference sequence). Trimming removed 2 bases from V and 0 bases from J, with 10 bases in between. The CDR3 is CASSLRAGSNTGELFF. The CDR3 DNA is TGTGCCAGCAGCTTAAGAGCAGGGTCGAACACCGGGGAGCTGTTTTTT.

The chain carries TRBV18 and TRBJ2-1, with a weak D call TRBD2 (5 bases). Germline V lookup: CDR1 KGHSH, CDR2 LQKENI. The CDR3 totals 17 residues. Trimming removed 3 bases at V and 7 bases at J, with 22 bases between. The CDR3 DNA reads as TGTGCCAGCTCACCCCTCCCGTCCGGGCCTACGGGGAATGAGCAGTTCTTC. It codes for CASSPLPSGPTGNEQFF.

This chain joins TRBV6-1 and TRBJ1-2; 9 bases line up with TRBD1. Germline assignment: CDR1 MNHNS and CDR2 SASEGT. The trim removed 2 bases at V and 3 bases at J, leaving 4 bases unmatched. CDR3 length: 15 amino acids. The CDR3 is CASSEPGQGHYGYTF. CDR3 in DNA: TGTGCCAGCAGTGAACCGGGACAGGGACACTATGGCTACACCTTC.

CDR3 region: CASSPLGGGLAGEFF. DNA for the CDR3: TGTGCCAGCAGCCCGCTGGGGGGTGGACTAGCGGGAGAGTTCTTC. The V call is TRBV11-1, the J call TRBJ2-1, with TRBD2 matching 13 bases. CDR3 length: 15 amino acids. Germline CDR1 and CDR2: SGHAT and FQDESV (reference sequence). The V gene end was trimmed by 5 bases and the J gene end by 14 bases; junction bases not matched to a gene: 12. Full variable domain (remainder filled in from reference TRBV11-1 and TRBJ2-1): EAEVAQSPRYKITEKSQAVAFWCDPISGHATLYWYRQILGQGPELLVQFQDESVVDDSQLPKDRFSAERLKGVDSTLKIQPAELGDSAMYLCASSPLGGGLAGEFFGPGTRLTVL.

The chain employs TRBV25-1 and TRBJ2-5; 8 nucleotides match TRBD2. With the DNA end fitting TRBJ2-7 better, the J assignment may be wrong. The V gene's germline CDR1 is MGHDK and CDR2 SYGVNS. The CDR3 covers 14 residues. CDR3 nucleotide sequence: TGTGCCAGCAGTGGACTAGCGAGCTCCTACGAGCAGTACTTC. It yields the protein CASSGLASSYEQYF.

The table lists this clone with a count of one. The chain combines TRBV27 with TRBJ2-3; a possible D gene is TRBD2 (5 bases). CDR1 and CDR2 (germline): MNHEY, SMNVEV (reference sequence). The CDR3 runs to 15 residues. Trimming removed 3 bases at V and 3 bases at J, with 13 bases between. The chain's CDR3 is CASSFGGELTDTQYF. Here the CDR3 DNA reads TGTGCCAGCAGTTTTGGTGGGGAGTTGACAGATACGCAGTATTTT.

The rearrangement joins TRBV6-1 to TRBJ2-7, with D maybe TRBD2 (5 bases). CDR3 size: 14 residues. V dropped 4 bases and J dropped 3 bases, with 13 bases sitting between them. In germline, CDR1 is MNHNS, CDR2 SASEGT. The CDR3 nucleotides are TGTGCCAGCAGTGTTGGGGAGAGCCACTACGAGCAGTACTTC. Translation: CASSVGESHYEQYF.